The 13 T cell receptor beta chains reported below all come from one sample, sequenced in a study of T cell responses to AZD1222 COVID-19 vaccine. The repertoire was sequenced with immunoSEQ multiplex PCR; TCRdb's copy has only in-frame clones and lacks some. The sample includes some 120,000 clones, roughly nine tenths of them seen just once. Sequences were derived from peripheral blood, sampled on day 0 of AZD1222 vaccination. Receptors were obtained from an adult in good health.

The chain has TRBV5-1 and TRBJ2-7, with 12 bases fitting TRBD2. The junction had 5 bases not matched to a gene; V was cut back by 0 bases and J by 7 bases. Germline lookup yields CDR1 SGHRS and CDR2 YFSETQ. CDR3 length equals 15 residues. Here the CDR3 DNA reads TGCGCCAGCAGCTTGGAACCTAGCGGGGGGGAAGAGCAGTACTTC. Translating gives CASSLEPSGGEEQYF.

The rearrangement uses TRBV27 and TRBJ1-5, with unresolved D. Trimming shortened V by 6 bases and J by 8 bases, and 14 bases separated the two germline ends. This CDR3 has 13 residues. Germline CDR1 reads MNHEY; CDR2 reads SMNVEV (reference sequence). The CDR3 loop reads CASSPRAGEPQHF. The CDR3 coding sequence is TGTGCCAGCAGCCCAAGGGCGGGCGAGCCCCAGCATTTT.

The chain has TRBV5-1 and TRBJ2-1; the D is unclear. Germline V CDR1 and CDR2: SGHRS, YFSETQ. V was clipped by 0 bases and J by 8 bases, with 9 bases between them. The CDR3 is 13 amino acids. In nucleotides, the CDR3 is TGCGCCAGCAGCTTGGGGGGTATCTATGAGCAGTTCTTC. Encoded protein: CASSLGGIYEQFF.

This sequence joins TRBV16 and TRBJ1-2, with D unclear. V was cut by 4 bases and J by 6 bases, with 12 bases left in between. The CDR3 extends over 13 amino acids. CDR1 and CDR2 (germline): KGHSY, FQNENV. CDR3: CASSPAGRHGYTF. The CDR3 nucleotides are TGTGCCAGCAGCCCCGCGGGAAGGCATGGCTACACCTTC.

The gene calls are TRBV4-2 and TRBJ2-7; D tentatively reads TRBD1 or TRBD2 (5 bases each). Trimming pared 6 bases from V and 0 bases from J, leaving 15 bases between. The CDR3 contains 15 residues. Germline V gene lookup returns CDR1 LGHNA and CDR2 YNFKEQ. The CDR3 loop reads CASRGRDQSSYEQYF. Written as DNA, the CDR3 is TGTGCCAGCAGGGGCCGGGACCAGAGCTCCTACGAGCAGTACTTC.

J is TRBJ1-5 and V is TRBV6-1; D uncertain. CDR1 and CDR2 (germline): MNHNS, SASEGT. Between the trimmed V and J ends, which lost 2 bases and 4 bases, there was a span of 9 bases. The CDR3 has 14 amino acids. The CDR3 DNA sequence: TGTGCCAGCAGTGAAAAGACGGGAAATCAGCCCCAGCATTTT. This translates into CASSEKTGNQPQHF.

V usage is TRBV29-1 and J usage is TRBJ2-2; TRBD1 agrees at 7 bases. The germline CDR1 and CDR2 sequences are SQVTM and ANQGSEA. The V segment lost 7 bases and the J segment 4 bases; nucleotides outside the gene matches: 9. The CDR3 spans 14 residues. CDR3 region: CSANRGPSTGELFF. DNA for the CDR3: TGCAGCGCAAACAGGGGACCGAGCACCGGGGAGCTGTTTTTT.

The sample holds a few counts of this clone. The chain carries TRBV5-1 and TRBJ2-3; possible D gene TRBD2, 5 bases. The length of the CDR3 is 14 residues. Trimming took 0 bases from V and 2 from J, leaving 7 bases between them. Germline CDR1 and CDR2: SGHRS and YFSETQ. The CDR3 DNA reads as TGCGCCAGCAGCTTGGCGGGGTTCACAGATACGCAGTATTTT. Protein product: CASSLAGFTDTQYF.

The chain uses TRBV7-8 and TRBJ2-3; a weak D match, TRBD1 (5 bases). The CDR3 loop spans 14 amino acids. V gave up 4 bases and J gave up 4 bases, with 12 bases separating them. Germline CDR1 reads SGHVS; CDR2 reads FQNEAQ. CDR3 in amino acids: CASSSDSASDTQYF. CDR3 bases: TGTGCCAGCAGCTCCGACAGCGCATCAGATACGCAGTATTTT.

The J gene is TRBJ2-1, the V gene TRBV7-3; D is possibly TRBD2 (5 bases). CDR3 length equals 12 residues. Looked up from germline, CDR1 is SGHTA and CDR2 is FQGTGA. V was clipped by 5 bases and J by 10 bases, with 12 bases between them. CDR3 region: CASSPYGGEQFF. The CDR3 DNA reads as TGTGCCAGCAGCCCTTACGGCGGGGAGCAGTTCTTC.

CDR3 sequence reads: CASSSTGGDQPQHF. CDR3 DNA sequence: TGTGCCAGTAGTTCCACAGGGGGAGATCAGCCCCAGCATTTT. The V gene is TRBV19, the J gene TRBJ1-5; TRBD1 matches at 8 bases. This CDR3 contains 14 residues. J gave up 5 bases and V 5 bases, and 5 bases lay outside the gene matches. The germline V gene encodes CDR1 LNHDA and CDR2 SQIVND (reference sequence).

This clone was seen once. The J gene is TRBJ2-7, the V gene TRBV4-2, with a weak D call TRBD2 (6 bases). There are 17 residues in the CDR3. V dropped 4 bases and J dropped 5 bases, with 24 bases sitting between them. Germline V gives CDR1 LGHNA, CDR2 YNFKEQ. CDR3 sequence (DNA): TGTGCCAGCAGCCGGGAGACTAGTGAAATTCGAGGAGACGAGCAGTACTTC. It is translated as CASSRETSEIRGDEQYF.

V is TRBV6-5 and J is TRBJ1-3; D perhaps matches TRBD1 (6 bases). The CDR3 is made up of 15 amino acids. Trimming left V 5 bases short and J 4 bases short, with 15 bases between. Germline V gene data show CDR1 as MNHEY and CDR2 as SVGAGI. The chain's CDR3 is CASSPPGHPGNTIYF. As DNA, the CDR3 is TGTGCCAGCAGTCCGCCGGGACACCCCGGAAACACCATATATTTT.